This T cell receptor beta chain was captured by sequencing in a study of blood T cells in healthy people across ages. The V gene end was trimmed by 2 bases and the J gene end by 7 bases; junction bases not matched to a gene: 7. This CDR3 is 15 amino acids long. Germline V gives CDR1 MNHEY, CDR2 SVGEGT. Next came a second PCR, run for about 7 to 12 cycles, which used a sample-barcoded 5' primer along with a J-beta primer mix. TCRdb independently ran MiXCR on the 5' RACE reads; one entry per CDR3 protein. Among fewer than 1 million distinct CDR3 sequences, around 45% were seen once, and the ten largest hold roughly 18%.

The source of this sequence is a man in his 60s in good health. Specimen: blood. The chain recombines TRBV6-2 or TRBV6-3 with TRBJ2-1; 8 bases map to TRBD1. CDR3 protein: CASSYTRQGRNEQFF. In DNA form, the CDR3 reads TGTGCCAGCAGTTACACCCGACAGGGGCGAAATGAGCAGTTCTTC.